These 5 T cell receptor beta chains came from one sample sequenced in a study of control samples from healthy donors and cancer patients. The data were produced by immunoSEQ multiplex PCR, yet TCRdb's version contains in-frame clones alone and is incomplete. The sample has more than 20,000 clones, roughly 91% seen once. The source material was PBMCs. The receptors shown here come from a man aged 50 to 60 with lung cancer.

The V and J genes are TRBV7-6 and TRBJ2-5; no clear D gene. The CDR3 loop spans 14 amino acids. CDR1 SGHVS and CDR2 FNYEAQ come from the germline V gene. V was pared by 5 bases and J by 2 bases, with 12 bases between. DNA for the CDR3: TGTGCCAGCAGCCCCCCTGGTTCACAAGAGACCCAGTACTTC. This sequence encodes CASSPPGSQETQYF.

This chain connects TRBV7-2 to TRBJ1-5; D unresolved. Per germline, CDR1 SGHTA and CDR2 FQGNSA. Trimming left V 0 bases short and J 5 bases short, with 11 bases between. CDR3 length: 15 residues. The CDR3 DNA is TGTGCCAGCAGCTTAGCTCGGGCCCCGGATCAGCCCCAGCATTTT. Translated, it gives CASSLARAPDQPQHF. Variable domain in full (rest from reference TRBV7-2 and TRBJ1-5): GAGVSQSPSNKVTEKGKDVELRCDPISGHTALYWYRQSLGQGLEFLIYFQGNSAPDKSGLPSDRFSAERTGGSVSTLTIQRTQQEDSAVYLCASSLARAPDQPQHFGDGTRLSIL.

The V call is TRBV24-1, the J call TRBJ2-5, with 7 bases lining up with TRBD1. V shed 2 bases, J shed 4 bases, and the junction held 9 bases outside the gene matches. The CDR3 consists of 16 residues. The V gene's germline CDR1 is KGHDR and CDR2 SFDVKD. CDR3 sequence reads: CATSDYETGWLETQYF. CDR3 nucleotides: TGTGCCACCAGTGATTACGAGACAGGGTGGTTAGAGACCCAGTACTTC.

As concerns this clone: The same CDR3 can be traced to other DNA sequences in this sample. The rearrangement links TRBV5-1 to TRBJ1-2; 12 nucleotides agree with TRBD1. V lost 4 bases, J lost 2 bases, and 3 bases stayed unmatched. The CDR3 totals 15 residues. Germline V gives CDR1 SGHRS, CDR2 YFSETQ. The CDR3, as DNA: TGCGCCAGCAGCCCGGGACAGGGGGCGAACTATGGCTACACCTTC. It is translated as CASSPGQGANYGYTF.

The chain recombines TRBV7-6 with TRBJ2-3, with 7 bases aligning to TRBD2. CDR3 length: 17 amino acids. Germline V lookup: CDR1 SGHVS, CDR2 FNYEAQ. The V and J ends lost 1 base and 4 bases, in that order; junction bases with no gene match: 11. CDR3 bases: TGTGCCAGCAGCTTAGGCCCCACAGCGGGGCGGGCAGATACGCAGTATTTT. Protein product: CASSLGPTAGRADTQYF.